This T cell receptor beta chain was recovered during a study of tissue T cells after allogeneic stem cell transplantation. The germline gives CDR1 SGHDN, CDR2 FVKESK. V lost 1 base and J lost 3, with 12 bases in between. CDR3 length equals 15 residues. On this clone itself: What it recognizes is unknown.

General study findings and limits: Across patients, clones rarely overlapped, yet motif clusters were shared tissue-specifically.

Profiled with immunoSEQ multiplex PCR; TCRdb holds only in-frame clones, not every one. The sample holds more than 9,500 clones, approximately 63% seen once. This sample comprised tissue from the right colon, obtained at autopsy. This clonotype originated in a woman between 18 and 55 years old with breast cancer. V gene TRBV14 combines with J gene TRBJ1-1; D remains unclear. DNA of the CDR3: TGTGCCAGCAGCCAAGGAAGCCCCCCACACACTGAAGCTTTCTTT. It yields the protein CASSQGSPPHTEAFF.